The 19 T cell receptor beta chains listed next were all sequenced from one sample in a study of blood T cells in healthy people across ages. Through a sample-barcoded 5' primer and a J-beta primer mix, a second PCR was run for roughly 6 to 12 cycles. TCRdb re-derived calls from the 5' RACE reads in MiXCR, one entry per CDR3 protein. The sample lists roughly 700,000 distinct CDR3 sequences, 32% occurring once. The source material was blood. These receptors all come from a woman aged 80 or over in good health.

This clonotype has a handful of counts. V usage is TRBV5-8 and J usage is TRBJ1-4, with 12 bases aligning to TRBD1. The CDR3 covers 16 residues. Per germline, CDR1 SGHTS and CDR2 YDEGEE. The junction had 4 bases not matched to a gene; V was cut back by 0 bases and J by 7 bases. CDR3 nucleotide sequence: TGTGCCAGCAGCTTGGGAGGGACAGGGGGCCGTGAAAAACTGTTTTTT. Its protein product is CASSLGGTGGREKLFF.

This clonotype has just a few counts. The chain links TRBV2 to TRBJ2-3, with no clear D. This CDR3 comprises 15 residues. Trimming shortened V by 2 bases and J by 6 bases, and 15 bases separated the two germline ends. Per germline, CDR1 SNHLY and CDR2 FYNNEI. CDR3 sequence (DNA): TGTGCCAGCAGTGAATTGGACCAAAGGCTTGATACGCAGTATTTT. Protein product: CASSELDQRLDTQYF.

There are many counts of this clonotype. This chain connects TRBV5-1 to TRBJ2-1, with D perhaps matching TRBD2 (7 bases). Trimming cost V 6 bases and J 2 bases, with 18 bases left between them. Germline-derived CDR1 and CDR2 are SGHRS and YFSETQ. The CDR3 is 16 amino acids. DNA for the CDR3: TGCGCCAGCACTTACGATGGGGGGGCGACCTACAATGAGCAGTTCTTC. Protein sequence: CASTYDGGATYNEQFF.

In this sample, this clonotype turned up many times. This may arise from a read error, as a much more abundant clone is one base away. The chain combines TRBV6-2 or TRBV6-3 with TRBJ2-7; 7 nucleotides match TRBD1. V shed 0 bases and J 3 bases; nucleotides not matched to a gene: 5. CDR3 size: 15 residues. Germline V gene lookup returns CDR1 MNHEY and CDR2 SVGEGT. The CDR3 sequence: CASSYSQTGSYEQYF. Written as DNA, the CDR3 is TGTGCCAGCAGTTACTCCCAGACAGGGAGCTACGAGCAGTACTTC.

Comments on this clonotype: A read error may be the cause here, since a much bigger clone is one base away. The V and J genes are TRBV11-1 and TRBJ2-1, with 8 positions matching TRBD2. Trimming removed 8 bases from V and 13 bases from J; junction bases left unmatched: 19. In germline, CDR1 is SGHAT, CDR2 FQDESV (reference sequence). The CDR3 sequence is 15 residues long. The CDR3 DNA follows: TGTGCCAGCCGGGCGGGGGGCCCGGCGGTGGAGACCCAGTTCTTC. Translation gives CASRAGGPAVETQFF.

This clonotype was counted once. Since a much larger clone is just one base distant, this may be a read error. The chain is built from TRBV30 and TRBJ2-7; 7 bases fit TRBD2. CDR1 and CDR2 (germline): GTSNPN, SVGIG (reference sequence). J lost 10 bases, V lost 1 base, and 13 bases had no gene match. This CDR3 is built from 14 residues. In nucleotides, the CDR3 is TGTGCCTGGAGTGGGCCGGGACTAAGTGAGACCCAGTACGTC. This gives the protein CAWSGPGLSETQYV.

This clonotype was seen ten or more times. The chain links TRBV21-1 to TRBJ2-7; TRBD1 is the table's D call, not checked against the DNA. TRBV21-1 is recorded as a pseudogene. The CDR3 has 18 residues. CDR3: CASSKAHRRQGETYEQYF. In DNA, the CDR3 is TGTGCCAGCAGCAAAGCGCATAGGCGGCAGGGGGAGACCTACGAGCAGTACTTC.

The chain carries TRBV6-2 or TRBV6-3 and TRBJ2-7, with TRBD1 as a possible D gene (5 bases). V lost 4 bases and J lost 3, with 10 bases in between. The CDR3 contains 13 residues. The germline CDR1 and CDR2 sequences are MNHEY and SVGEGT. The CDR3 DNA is TGTGCCAGCAGTTTGACAGTATTCTACGAGCAGTACTTC. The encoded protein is CASSLTVFYEQYF.

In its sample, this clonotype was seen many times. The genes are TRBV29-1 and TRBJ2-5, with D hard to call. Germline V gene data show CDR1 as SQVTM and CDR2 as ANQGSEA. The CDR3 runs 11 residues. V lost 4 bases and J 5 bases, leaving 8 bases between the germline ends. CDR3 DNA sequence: TGCAGCGTTGGTCTGGGTGAGACCCAGTACTTC. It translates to CSVGLGETQYF.

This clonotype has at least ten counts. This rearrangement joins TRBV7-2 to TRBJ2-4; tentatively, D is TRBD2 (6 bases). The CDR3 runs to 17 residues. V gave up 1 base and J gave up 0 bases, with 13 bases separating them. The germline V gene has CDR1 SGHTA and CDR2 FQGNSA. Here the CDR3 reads CASSLERALLAKNIQYF. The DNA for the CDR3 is TGTGCCAGCAGCTTAGAGCGGGCGTTGCTAGCCAAAAACATTCAGTACTTC.

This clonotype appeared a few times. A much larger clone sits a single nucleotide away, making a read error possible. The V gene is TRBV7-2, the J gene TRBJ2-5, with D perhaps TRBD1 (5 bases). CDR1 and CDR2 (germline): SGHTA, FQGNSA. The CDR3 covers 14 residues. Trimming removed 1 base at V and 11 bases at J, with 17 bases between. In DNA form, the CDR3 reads TGTGCCAGCAGCTTAGTAGGGGTCTGGGATGAGCAGTACTTC. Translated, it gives CASSLVGVWDEQYF.

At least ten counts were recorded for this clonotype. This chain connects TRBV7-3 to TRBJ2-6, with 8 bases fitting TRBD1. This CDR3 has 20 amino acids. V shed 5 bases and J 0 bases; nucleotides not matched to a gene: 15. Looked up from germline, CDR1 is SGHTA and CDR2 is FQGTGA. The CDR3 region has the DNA TGTGCCAGCAGCCCACCCCCGGCACAGGGGGTATTCTCTGGGGCCAACGTCCTGACTTTC. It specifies CASSPPPAQGVFSGANVLTF.

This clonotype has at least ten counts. CDR3 sequence: CSATTSGGADEQFF. The DNA of the CDR3 is TGCAGTGCAACAACTAGCGGGGGGGCGGATGAGCAGTTCTTC. The V gene is TRBV20-1, the J gene TRBJ2-1; 13 nucleotides agree with TRBD2. There are 14 residues in the CDR3. V shed 6 bases and J 8 bases; nucleotides not matched to a gene: 7. Germline CDR1 is DFQATT and CDR2 is SNEGSKA (reference sequence).

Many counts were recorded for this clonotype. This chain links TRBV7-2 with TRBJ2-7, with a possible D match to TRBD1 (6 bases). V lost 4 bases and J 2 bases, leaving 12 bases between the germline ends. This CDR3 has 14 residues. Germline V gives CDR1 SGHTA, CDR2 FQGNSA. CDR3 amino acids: CASSSGVQTYEQYF. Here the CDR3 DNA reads TGTGCCAGCAGCTCAGGGGTGCAAACCTACGAGCAGTACTTC.

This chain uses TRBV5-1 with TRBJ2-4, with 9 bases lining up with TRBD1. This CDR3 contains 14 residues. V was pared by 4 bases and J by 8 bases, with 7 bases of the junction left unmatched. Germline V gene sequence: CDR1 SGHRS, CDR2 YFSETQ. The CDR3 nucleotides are TGCGCCAGCAGCGGGGGACAGGGAGCGGACATTCAGTACTTC. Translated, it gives CASSGGQGADIQYF.

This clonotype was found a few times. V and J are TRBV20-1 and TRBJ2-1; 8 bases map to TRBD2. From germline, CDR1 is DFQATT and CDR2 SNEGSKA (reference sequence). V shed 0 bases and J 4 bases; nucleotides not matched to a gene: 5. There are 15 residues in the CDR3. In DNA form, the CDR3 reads TGCAGTGCTAGAGAGCGGGGGGTCTTGTACAATGAGCAGTTCTTC. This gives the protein CSARERGVLYNEQFF.

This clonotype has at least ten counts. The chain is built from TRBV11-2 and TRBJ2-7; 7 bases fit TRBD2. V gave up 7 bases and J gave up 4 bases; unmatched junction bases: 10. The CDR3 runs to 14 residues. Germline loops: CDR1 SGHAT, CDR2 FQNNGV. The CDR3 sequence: CASTWGSGGYEQYF. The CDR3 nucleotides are TGTGCCAGCACCTGGGGGTCGGGGGGATACGAGCAGTACTTC.

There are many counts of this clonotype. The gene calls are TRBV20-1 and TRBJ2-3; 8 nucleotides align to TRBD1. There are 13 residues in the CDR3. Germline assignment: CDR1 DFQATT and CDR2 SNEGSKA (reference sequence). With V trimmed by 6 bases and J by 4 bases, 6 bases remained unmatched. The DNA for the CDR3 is TGCAGTGCCGAACAGGGGGGCCCAGATACGCAGTATTTT. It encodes CSAEQGGPDTQYF.

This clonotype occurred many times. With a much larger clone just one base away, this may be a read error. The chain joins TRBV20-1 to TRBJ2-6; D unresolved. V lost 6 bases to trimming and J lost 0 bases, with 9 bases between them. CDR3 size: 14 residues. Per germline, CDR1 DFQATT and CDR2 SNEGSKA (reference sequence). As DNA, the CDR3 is TGCAGTGCCACCTGCTTCTCTGGGGCCAACGTCCTGACTTTC. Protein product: CSATCFSGANVLTF.